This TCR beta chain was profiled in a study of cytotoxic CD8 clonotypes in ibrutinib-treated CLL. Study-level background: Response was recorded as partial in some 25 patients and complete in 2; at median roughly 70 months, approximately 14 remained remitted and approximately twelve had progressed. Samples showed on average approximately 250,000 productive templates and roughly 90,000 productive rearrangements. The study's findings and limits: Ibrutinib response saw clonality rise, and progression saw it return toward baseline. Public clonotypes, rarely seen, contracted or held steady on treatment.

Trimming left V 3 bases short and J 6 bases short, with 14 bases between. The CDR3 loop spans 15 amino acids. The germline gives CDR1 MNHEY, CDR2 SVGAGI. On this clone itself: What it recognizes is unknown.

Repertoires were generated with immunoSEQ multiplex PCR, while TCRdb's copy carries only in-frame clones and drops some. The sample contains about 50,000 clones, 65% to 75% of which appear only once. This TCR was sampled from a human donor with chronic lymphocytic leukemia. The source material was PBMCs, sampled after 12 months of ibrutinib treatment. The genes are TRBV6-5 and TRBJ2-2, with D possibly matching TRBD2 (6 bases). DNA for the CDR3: TGTGCCAGCAGTTATGGTCGGCGGGATGCCGGGGAGCTGTTTTTT. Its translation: CASSYGRRDAGELFF.